These 11 T cell receptor beta chains share one sample of origin, sequenced in a study of T cell responses to AZD1222 COVID-19 vaccine. Generated by immunoSEQ multiplex PCR, the TCRdb table keeps only in-frame clones and is missing some. This sample has under 70,000 clones, with 80% to 90% found just once. Here the sequenced sample was peripheral blood, taken 28 days after the second AZD1222 dose. These receptors came from an adult who received the AZD1222 COVID-19 vaccine.

The chain joins TRBV19 to TRBJ2-7; 12 bases agree with TRBD2. Germline CDR1 reads LNHDA; CDR2 reads SQIVND (reference sequence). The V gene end was trimmed by 7 bases and the J gene end by 2 bases; junction bases not matched to a gene: 21. CDR3 length: 20 residues. CDR3 sequence (DNA): TGTGCCAGTACCCCATCTAGGGACTCAGGACTAGCGGGATCCCCCTACGAGCAGTACTTC. It translates to CASTPSRDSGLAGSPYEQYF.

V usage is TRBV3-1 (or the pseudogene TRBV3-2) and J usage is TRBJ2-1; D is perhaps TRBD1 (6 bases). Germline CDR1 reads LGHDT; CDR2 reads YNNKEL (reference sequence). V dropped 1 base and J dropped 1 base, with 11 bases sitting between them. The CDR3 loop spans 16 amino acids. CDR3 sequence reads: CASSQVGAVSYNEQFF. For the CDR3, the DNA is TGTGCCAGCAGCCAAGTGGGGGCAGTTTCCTACAATGAGCAGTTCTTC.

The genes are TRBV12-2 and TRBJ2-7; TRBD2 is the table's D call, not checked against the DNA. TRBV12-2 constitutes a pseudogene. The CDR3 spans 16 residues. CDR3 amino acids: CASRLAYWLAGAEQYF. The CDR3, as DNA: TGTGCAAGTCGCTTAGCGTATTGGCTAGCGGGCGCCGAGCAGTACTTC.

This CDR3 reads CASSPTGTHSGNTIYF. The CDR3 nucleotides read TGTGCCAGCAGTCCCACCGGGACTCACTCTGGAAACACCATATATTTT. The chain recombines TRBV27 with TRBJ1-3; perhaps TRBD1 as D (5 bases). This CDR3 spans 16 amino acids. Germline lookup yields CDR1 MNHEY and CDR2 SMNVEV (reference sequence). V gave up 5 bases and J gave up 0 bases, with 14 bases separating them.

The V and J genes are TRBV5-1 and TRBJ2-2; a weak D match, TRBD1 (6 bases). V lost 4 bases to trimming and J lost 9 bases, with 25 bases between them. The CDR3 length is 17 residues. CDR1 is SGHRS, CDR2 YFSETQ, per germline. As DNA, the CDR3 is TGCGCCAGCAGCCTAACAACAGGGCGCCTAGTCCGCCGGGAGCTGTTTTTT. Translation gives CASSLTTGRLVRRELFF.

The chain employs TRBV19 and TRBJ1-1; no firm D call. The CDR3 has 13 amino acids. The germline V gene encodes CDR1 LNHDA and CDR2 SQIVND (reference sequence). V lost 4 bases, J lost 3 bases, and 9 bases lay in between. The CDR3 region has the DNA TGTGCCAGTAGTAGAGTACACGACACTGAAGCTTTCTTT. Protein: CASSRVHDTEAFF.

CDR3 protein: CASSKPTGGIGEQYF. As DNA, the CDR3 is TGTGCCAGCAGCAAACCGACAGGGGGAATAGGGGAGCAGTACTTC. The chain has TRBV21-1 and TRBJ2-7; TRBD1, as called in the table, went unchecked against the DNA. TRBV21-1 is classified as a pseudogene. The CDR3 spans 15 residues.

This chain connects TRBV12-3 or TRBV12-4 to TRBJ2-2; no reliable D call. This CDR3 spans 13 amino acids. Trimming removed 6 bases at V and 6 bases at J, with 11 bases between. CDR3 coding DNA: TGTGCCAGCAGCACCGCCCTTTCCGGGGAGCTGTTTTTT. Its protein product is CASSTALSGELFF.

The chain links TRBV6-5 to TRBJ1-2; D may be TRBD1 (5 bases). The V end lost 8 bases, the J end lost 4 bases, and 11 bases lay between the germline ends. CDR3 length equals 12 residues. Germline CDR1 reads MNHEY; CDR2 reads SVGAGI. Here the CDR3 DNA reads TGTGCCAGCCATACAGGTACCTATGGCTACACCTTC. Amino acid sequence: CASHTGTYGYTF.

CDR3 sequence reads: CASSWSEGGEQYF. The CDR3 nucleotides read TGTGCCAGCAGCTGGAGCGAGGGTGGCGAGCAGTACTTC. The J gene is TRBJ2-7, the V gene TRBV7-9, with a tentative D call TRBD2 (5 bases). This CDR3 comprises 13 residues. V lost 4 bases, J lost 6 bases, and 13 bases lay in between. Germline V gene data show CDR1 as SEHNR and CDR2 as FQNEAQ (reference sequence).

This rearrangement joins TRBV2 to TRBJ1-5; 8 positions match TRBD1. The V segment lost 2 bases and the J segment 2 bases; nucleotides outside the gene matches: 8. This CDR3 has 17 residues. CDR1 is SNHLY, CDR2 FYNNEI, per germline. CDR3 nucleotide sequence: TGTGCCAGCAGTGAACCGACAGGGGTGTATCGCAATCAGCCCCAGCATTTT. This sequence encodes CASSEPTGVYRNQPQHF.